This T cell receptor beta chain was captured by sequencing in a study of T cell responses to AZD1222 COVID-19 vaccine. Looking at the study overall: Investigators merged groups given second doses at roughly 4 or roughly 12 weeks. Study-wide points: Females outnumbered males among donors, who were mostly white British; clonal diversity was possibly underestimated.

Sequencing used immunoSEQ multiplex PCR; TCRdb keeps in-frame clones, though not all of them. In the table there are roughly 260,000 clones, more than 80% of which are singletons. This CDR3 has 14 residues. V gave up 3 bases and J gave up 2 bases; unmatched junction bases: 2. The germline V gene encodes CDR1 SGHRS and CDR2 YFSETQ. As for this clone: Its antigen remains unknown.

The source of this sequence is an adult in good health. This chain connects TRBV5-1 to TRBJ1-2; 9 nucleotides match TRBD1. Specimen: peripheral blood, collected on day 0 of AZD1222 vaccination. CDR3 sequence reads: CASSWDRANYGYTF. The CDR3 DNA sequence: TGCGCCAGCAGCTGGGACAGGGCGAACTATGGCTACACCTTC.